What follows are 14 T cell receptor beta chains derived from one specimen sequenced in a study of human T cells and chemical hapten exposure. The time point was: patch test 1, 2 weeks after DPC sensitization. Stated treatment: therapeutic diphenylcyclopropenone sensitization with weekly scalp DPC. TCRdb processed the RACE reads anew with MiXCR; each CDR3 protein has one entry. Of roughly 120,000 distinct CDR3 sequences listed, approximately 14% are singletons. Specimen: whole blood, collected in connection with sensitization to the hapten diphenylcyclopropenone (DPC). The receptors were sampled from a man between 18 and 35 years old with alopecia areata. Some clones in this sample may be carry-over from other donors' samples.

The rearrangement joins TRBV12-3 or TRBV12-4 to TRBJ1-1; 8 bases match TRBD1. The V gene end was trimmed by 3 bases and the J gene end by 6 bases; junction bases not matched to a gene: 3. This CDR3 has 13 amino acids. As DNA, the CDR3 is TGTGCCAGCAGTTTGGAACAGGGGGCTGAAGCTTTCTTT. It encodes CASSLEQGAEAFF.

This clonotype came up a few times. The rearrangement uses TRBV7-2 and TRBJ2-4; D gene uncertain. This CDR3 contains 18 residues. Trimming pared 5 bases from V and 8 bases from J, leaving 28 bases between. Germline CDR1 reads SGHTA; CDR2 reads FQGNSA. The CDR3 DNA is TGTGCCAGCAGCCAAGATTATACTAAGGTTGTCCAGGAAGACATTCAGTACTTC. It yields the protein CASSQDYTKVVQEDIQYF. Filled out from reference TRBV7-2 and TRBJ2-4, the complete variable domain reads GAGVSQSPSNKVTEKGKDVELRCDPISGHTALYWYRQSLGQGLEFLIYFQGNSAPDKSGLPSDRFSAERTGGSVSTLTIQRTQQEDSAVYLCASSQDYTKVVQEDIQYFGAGTRLSVL.

The chain links TRBV29-1 to TRBJ1-1; 9 bases fit TRBD1. The CDR3 has 14 amino acids. Per the germline V gene, CDR1 is SQVTM and CDR2 is ANQGSEA. The J segment lost 1 base and the V segment lost 6 bases, leaving 6 bases of the junction unmatched. CDR3 amino acids: CSVEGQGGNTEAFF. The CDR3 DNA sequence: TGCAGCGTAGAGGGACAGGGCGGGAACACTGAAGCTTTCTTT.

The V call is TRBV5-1, the J call TRBJ1-6; possibly TRBD1 for D (6 bases). There are 15 residues in the CDR3. The germline gives CDR1 SGHRS, CDR2 YFSETQ. Trimming removed 4 bases at V and 5 bases at J, with 13 bases between. CDR3 sequence reads: CASSGDTSDNSPLHF. The CDR3 DNA reads TGCGCCAGCAGCGGGGACACTTCAGATAATTCACCCCTCCACTTT.

On this clonotype: At one of its ends the junction is not consistent with the germline gene, which may arise from a read error. The genes are TRBV20-1 and TRBJ2-1; D remains unclear. This CDR3 has 14 amino acids. The germline CDR1 and CDR2 sequences are DFQATT and SNEGSKA (reference sequence). The DNA of the CDR3 is TGCAGTGCTAGTATAGGCGGACGGAACAAGGAGCAGTTCTTC. Its translation is CSASIGGRNKEQFF.

This clonotype was observed many times. The rearrangement joins TRBV6-6 to TRBJ2-2; possibly TRBD2 for D (5 bases). Trimming left V 0 bases short and J 7 bases short, with 12 bases between. Per the germline V gene, CDR1 is MNHNY and CDR2 is SVGAGI (reference sequence). The CDR3 contains 15 residues. CDR3: CASSYSPAEGGELFF. In DNA form, the CDR3 reads TGTGCCAGCAGTTACTCGCCGGCTGAGGGCGGGGAGCTGTTTTTT.

The chain uses TRBV29-1 and TRBJ1-1, with D possibly matching TRBD1 (6 bases). V gave up 6 bases and J gave up 0 bases, with 11 bases separating them. The CDR3 runs to 13 residues. Germline V CDR1 and CDR2: SQVTM, ANQGSEA. CDR3 sequence: CSVSGDLNTEAFF. The CDR3 nucleotides are TGCAGCGTCTCAGGGGACCTGAACACTGAAGCTTTCTTT.

This clonotype has a handful of counts. The CDR3 DNA follows: TGCGCCAGCAGCCAAGATGCGGGTTATGGCTACACCTTC. Protein sequence: CASSQDAGYGYTF. The rearrangement joins TRBV4-1 to TRBJ1-2; D gene ambiguous. V was clipped by 0 bases and J by 5 bases, with 7 bases between them. CDR3 length: 13 residues. The germline CDR1 and CDR2 sequences are MGHRA and YSYEKL.

This clonotype was seen a few times. This chain connects TRBV12-3 or TRBV12-4 to TRBJ2-3; the match to TRBD1 covers 7 bases. Trimming took 6 bases from V and 4 from J; bases not matched to a gene: 7. The CDR3 runs 14 residues. The CDR3 nucleotides read TGTGCCAGCAGACCGACAGGGCCCTCAGATACGCAGTATTTT. This encodes CASRPTGPSDTQYF.

The rearrangement links TRBV5-3 to TRBJ2-7; TRBD1 agrees at 7 bases. TRBV5-3 is identified as an open reading frame with a role that is uncertain. V lost 0 bases and J lost 0; bases outside the gene matches: 6. CDR3 length: 16 residues. In DNA, the CDR3 is TGTGCCAGAAGCTTGGACGGGACAGTCTTCTCCTACGAGCAGTACGTC. It specifies CARSLDGTVFSYEQYV.

This clonotype was seen more than once but under ten times. The rearrangement joins TRBV4-3 to TRBJ2-3; possible D gene TRBD1, 6 bases. V lost 0 bases and J 0 bases, leaving 7 bases between the germline ends. The CDR3 loop spans 15 amino acids. The germline V gene encodes CDR1 LGHNA and CDR2 YSLEER. CDR3 in amino acids: CASSQEGASTDTQYF. CDR3 nucleotides: TGCGCCAGCAGCCAAGAGGGGGCTAGCACAGATACGCAGTATTTT.

This clonotype was counted only a few times. J is TRBJ2-3 and V is TRBV7-2; no reliable D call. V lost 1 base and J 2 bases, leaving 7 bases between the germline ends. Germline loops: CDR1 SGHTA, CDR2 FQGNSA. The CDR3 runs to 14 residues. The CDR3 sequence is CASSLGGFTDTQYF. In nucleotides, the CDR3 is TGTGCCAGCAGCTTAGGCGGTTTCACAGATACGCAGTATTTT. The whole variable domain, filled in from reference TRBV7-2 and TRBJ2-3, reads GAGVSQSPSNKVTEKGKDVELRCDPISGHTALYWYRQSLGQGLEFLIYFQGNSAPDKSGLPSDRFSAERTGGSVSTLTIQRTQQEDSAVYLCASSLGGFTDTQYFGPGTRLTVL.

This clonotype turned up a few times. Given a much more abundant clone one base away, this may be a read error. This chain connects TRBV3-1 to TRBJ2-2, with D unresolved. CDR3 length: 12 amino acids. The V gene's germline CDR1 is LGHDT and CDR2 YNNKEL (reference sequence). Trimming removed 4 bases at V and 2 bases at J, with 2 bases between. This CDR3 is CASSRNTGELFF. Here the CDR3 DNA reads TGTGCCAGCAGCCGAAACACCGGGGAGCTGTTTTTT. The whole variable domain, remainder taken from reference TRBV3-1 and TRBJ2-2, is DTAVSQTPKYLVTQMGNDKSIKCEQNLGHDTMYWYKQDSKKFLKIMFSYNNKELIINETVPNRFSPKSPDKAHLNLHINSLELGDSAVYFCASSRNTGELFFGEGSRLTVL.

This clonotype is a singleton in its sample. CDR3 loop: CSVVPANYGYTF. The CDR3 nucleotides read TGCAGCGTTGTACCGGCGAACTATGGCTACACCTTC. The chain is built from TRBV29-1 and TRBJ1-2; the D is unclear. V was cut by 4 bases and J by 2 bases, with 8 bases left in between. Per germline, CDR1 SQVTM and CDR2 ANQGSEA. CDR3 length: 12 residues.